These 29 T cell receptor beta chains were all obtained from the same sample, sequenced in a study of cytomegalovirus exposure and HLA in healthy donors. Primers for the PCR totalled 60 Vbeta and 13 Jbeta. TCRdb's copy holds only in-frame clones and misses some; the assay was immunoSEQ multiplex PCR. The table has 180,000 or so clones, about 80% seen once. The material sequenced was PBMCs. The receptors were sampled from a man aged 45-60 years in good health and CMV-seropositive.

The chain combines TRBV9 with TRBJ2-7, with TRBD1 identical over 8 bases. Looked up from germline, CDR1 is SGDLS and CDR2 is YYNGEE. J gave up 3 bases and V 3 bases, and 8 bases lay outside the gene matches. This CDR3 contains 15 residues. The CDR3 DNA reads as TGTGCCAGCAGCGCAGAAGGACAGGGAGACTACGAGCAGTACTTC. Amino acid sequence: CASSAEGQGDYEQYF.

This clone showed up just once. V and J are TRBV28 and TRBJ2-1; D may be TRBD2 (5 bases). V was pared by 4 bases and J by 3 bases, with 7 bases between. The CDR3 is made up of 13 amino acids. Germline loops: CDR1 MDHEN, CDR2 SYDVKM. This CDR3 is CASSSRDYNEQFF. CDR3 in DNA: TGTGCCAGCAGTTCCCGGGACTACAATGAGCAGTTCTTC.

This clone has a handful of counts. The chain links TRBV23-1 to TRBJ2-7; 7 bases agree with TRBD1. TRBV23-1 is an ORF; its function is uncertain. Trimming removed 6 bases from V and 1 base from J; junction bases left unmatched: 3. The CDR3 runs to 13 residues. In DNA form, the CDR3 reads TGCGCCAGCAGGCAGGGGGTTTCCTACGAGCAGTACGTC. It is translated as CASRQGVSYEQYV.

This rearrangement joins TRBV11-2 to TRBJ2-5, with 9 bases that match TRBD2. There are 16 residues in the CDR3. From germline, CDR1 is SGHAT and CDR2 FQNNGV. After removal of 4 bases from V and 2 bases from J, the junction contained 8 bases not matched to a gene. CDR3 protein: CASSWAGTSTQETQYF. Written as DNA, the CDR3 is TGTGCCAGCAGCTGGGCTGGGACTAGCACTCAAGAGACCCAGTACTTC.

This chain uses TRBV2 with TRBJ2-5; D is possibly TRBD1 (6 bases). This CDR3 region has 13 residues. Trimming took off 11 bases at V and 3 bases at J, with 16 bases between the two ends. Germline loops: CDR1 SNHLY, CDR2 FYNNEI. DNA of the CDR3: TGTGCCGGCACAGGGTCAGGAAAAGAGACCCAGTACTTC. Protein sequence: CAGTGSGKETQYF.

The chain links TRBV10-1 to TRBJ2-7, with 8 nucleotides matching TRBD1. The CDR3 covers 15 residues. Germline V CDR1 and CDR2: WNHNN, SYGVQD (reference sequence). The trim removed 5 bases at V and 4 bases at J, leaving 10 bases unmatched. In DNA form, the CDR3 reads TGCGCCAGCAGTAAAAGGGACAGGCCCAATTACGAGCAGTACTTC. Its protein is CASSKRDRPNYEQYF.

This clone was recorded a few times. The chain has TRBV19 and TRBJ1-4; TRBD1 matches at 9 bases. Per the germline V gene, CDR1 is LNHDA and CDR2 is SQIVND (reference sequence). This CDR3 is 15 amino acids long. The V gene end was trimmed by 6 bases and the J gene end by 5 bases; junction bases not matched to a gene: 7. The CDR3 loop is CASSPRTGENEKLFF. CDR3 nucleotides: TGTGCCAGTAGCCCAAGGACAGGGGAGAATGAAAAACTGTTTTTT.

The chain is built from TRBV11-2 and TRBJ2-7, with 7 bases fitting TRBD2. Per germline, CDR1 SGHAT and CDR2 FQNNGV. CDR3 length: 15 amino acids. V lost 1 base and J lost 2; bases outside the gene matches: 5. The DNA of the CDR3 is TGTGCCAGCAGCTTAGGTTCGGGAGGAGCCTACGAGCAGTACTTC. Its translation: CASSLGSGGAYEQYF.

This rearrangement joins TRBV7-3 to TRBJ1-5, with D maybe TRBD1 (6 bases). The CDR3 length is 15 residues. Per the germline V gene, CDR1 is SGHTA and CDR2 is FQGTGA. V lost 3 bases and J lost 7, with 16 bases in between. The CDR3: CASSLDSSPGQPQHF. The DNA of the CDR3 is TGTGCCAGCAGCTTGGACAGTTCTCCGGGACAGCCCCAGCATTTT. The variable domain in full, completed from reference TRBV7-3 and TRBJ1-5, reads GAGVSQTPSNKVTEKGKYVELRCDPISGHTALYWYRQSLGQGPEFLIYFQGTGAADDSGLPNDRFFAVRPEGSVSTLKIQRTERGDSAVYLCASSLDSSPGQPQHFGDGTRLSIL.

This chain links TRBV9 with TRBJ2-7; TRBD1 matches at 7 bases. The CDR3 is made up of 14 amino acids. With 4 bases clipped from V and 6 bases from J, the junction kept 10 bases outside the gene matches. The germline V gene has CDR1 SGDLS and CDR2 YYNGEE. CDR3: CASSPRDREREQYF. CDR3 nucleotide sequence: TGTGCCAGCAGCCCTCGTGACAGGGAGCGCGAGCAGTACTTC.

The chain employs TRBV5-1 and TRBJ2-7; 8 bases agree with TRBD1. Germline CDR1 reads SGHRS; CDR2 reads YFSETQ. The CDR3 spans 15 residues. The CDR3 DNA is TGCGCCAGCGGCTTGGGAGGACAGGGCGACTACGAGCAGTACGTC. Translating gives CASGLGGQGDYEQYV.

A remark on this clone: This CDR3 is also generated by other DNA sequences in the sample. The rearrangement uses TRBV7-2 and TRBJ2-5, with 8 bases fitting TRBD2. The J segment lost 4 bases and the V segment lost 3 bases, leaving 4 bases of the junction unmatched. The V gene's germline CDR1 is SGHTA and CDR2 FQGNSA. The CDR3 extends over 14 amino acids. The CDR3 loop reads CASSLAGGGETQYF. The DNA for the CDR3 is TGTGCCAGCAGCTTGGCGGGGGGCGGAGAGACCCAGTACTTC.

V and J are TRBV27 and TRBJ2-2; perhaps TRBD2 as D (6 bases). The CDR3 is 14 residues long. CDR1 is MNHEY and CDR2 is SMNVEV in the germline V gene (reference sequence). The V gene lost 5 bases and the J gene lost 5 bases, with 12 bases spanning the gap. As DNA, the CDR3 is TGTGCCAGCAGTATAGGGGACTTGACCGGGGAGCTGTTTTTT. Translation gives CASSIGDLTGELFF.

The chain carries TRBV6-5 and TRBJ2-7; D gene ambiguous. CDR3 length: 15 amino acids. Germline V gene lookup returns CDR1 MNHEY and CDR2 SVGAGI. The V gene lost 6 bases and the J gene lost 2 bases, with 17 bases spanning the gap. CDR3 nucleotide sequence: TGTGCCAGCAGCAAACTCTCCAGGCCCCCCTACGAGCAGTACGTC. Translation gives CASSKLSRPPYEQYV.

The rearrangement uses TRBV30 and TRBJ2-7; TRBD2 might be the D (7 bases). Germline assignment: CDR1 GTSNPN and CDR2 SVGIG (reference sequence). There are 13 residues in the CDR3. V was cut by 7 bases and J by 7 bases, with 20 bases left in between. The CDR3 coding sequence is TGTGCCTCCTCGGGGGGCTGGGGTGGGGAGCAGTACTTC. It translates to CASSGGWGGEQYF.

This sequence joins TRBV4-3 and TRBJ2-1, with D possibly being TRBD2 (7 bases). CDR3 length: 16 residues. With 5 bases removed from V and 5 bases from J, the gap between germline ends came to 19 bases. Germline CDR1 is LGHNA and CDR2 is YSLEER. The chain's CDR3 is CASSLYGGTPNNEQFF. CDR3 nucleotide sequence: TGCGCCAGCAGCTTATACGGGGGGACACCTAACAATGAGCAGTTCTTC.

This clone was seen a handful of times. V and J are TRBV6-5 and TRBJ2-1, with 9 bases identical to TRBD1. CDR3 size: 14 residues. Trimming removed 6 bases from V and 10 bases from J; junction bases left unmatched: 10. Germline CDR1 and CDR2: MNHEY and SVGAGI. The DNA of the CDR3 is TGTGCCAGCAGGTCCGGGACAGGGAGTCGGGAGCAGTTCTTC. The encoded protein is CASRSGTGSREQFF.

This chain uses TRBV2 with TRBJ1-1, with D hard to call. This CDR3 is built from 12 residues. Germline V gives CDR1 SNHLY, CDR2 FYNNEI. Trimming took 6 bases from V and 8 from J, leaving 13 bases between them. DNA of the CDR3: TGTGCCAGCAGCCTCGGGTCCGAAGAAGCTTTCTTT. Translation: CASSLGSEEAFF. Using reference TRBV2 and TRBJ1-1 for the parts outside the CDR3, the full variable domain is EPEVTQTPSHQVTQMGQEVILRCVPISNHLYFYWYRQILGQKVEFLVSFYNNEISEKSEIFDDQFSVERPDGSNFTLKIRSTKLEDSAMYFCASSLGSEEAFFGQGTRLTVV.

The chain uses TRBV19 and TRBJ1-5; D may be TRBD1 (6 bases). Germline CDR1 is LNHDA and CDR2 is SQIVND (reference sequence). The CDR3 is made up of 16 amino acids. V lost 2 bases, J lost 3 bases, and 14 bases lay in between. The CDR3 sequence is CASSIRGGRNNQPQHF. In DNA, the CDR3 is TGTGCCAGTAGTATAAGGGGGGGCCGGAACAATCAGCCCCAGCATTTT.

This clone was observed a handful of times. The chain has TRBV6-5 and TRBJ2-7, with D perhaps TRBD1 (5 bases). Germline CDR1 MNHEY, CDR2 SVGAGI. V lost 4 bases, J lost 2 bases, and 12 bases lay in between. The length of the CDR3 is 14 residues. CDR3 loop: CASSSLDNPYEQYV. CDR3 sequence (DNA): TGTGCCAGCAGTTCCCTGGACAATCCCTACGAGCAGTACGTC.

This clone turned up a few times. The rearrangement joins TRBV7-6 to TRBJ2-1, with 9 bases fitting TRBD1. This CDR3 contains 15 residues. V trimming: 5 bases; J trimming: 4 bases; junction bases outside the gene matches: 6. Germline V gene data show CDR1 as SGHVS and CDR2 as FNYEAQ. In DNA, the CDR3 is TGTGCCAGCAGCACACGACAGGGGGAGTACAATGAGCAGTTCTTC. This translates into CASSTRQGEYNEQFF. The full variable domain, its missing parts supplied by reference TRBV7-6 and TRBJ2-1, is GAGVSQSPRYKVTKRGQDVALRCDPISGHVSLYWYRQALGQGPEFLTYFNYEAQQDKSGLPNDRFSAERPEGSISTLTIQRTEQRDSAMYRCASSTRQGEYNEQFFGPGTRLTVL.

The chain is built from TRBV7-2 and TRBJ1-4; tentative D call: TRBD1 (5 bases). The CDR3 loop spans 15 amino acids. V lost 4 bases, J lost 4 bases, and 13 bases lay in between. CDR1 and CDR2 (germline): SGHTA, FQGNSA. CDR3 DNA sequence: TGTGCCAGCAGCTGGGGGGTGGCCCTTAATGAAAAACTGTTTTTT. It is translated as CASSWGVALNEKLFF.

The V and J genes are TRBV7-2 and TRBJ1-1, with 7 bases identical to TRBD1. Trimming cost V 5 bases and J 3 bases; bases outside gene matches: 9. The CDR3 loop spans 15 amino acids. Germline CDR1 reads SGHTA; CDR2 reads FQGNSA. The CDR3 here is CASSASQGVYTEAFF. The CDR3, as DNA: TGTGCCAGCAGCGCTAGCCAGGGGGTATACACTGAAGCTTTCTTT.

The rearrangement joins TRBV4-2 to TRBJ1-2, with D perhaps matching TRBD1 (5 bases). From germline, CDR1 is LGHNA and CDR2 YNFKEQ. The CDR3 runs to 15 residues. V lost 2 bases and J lost 2, with 12 bases in between. CDR3 bases: TGTGCCAGCAGCCAAACCGGGGGAGTGAACTATGGCTACACCTTC. This translates into CASSQTGGVNYGYTF.

The chain carries TRBV6-6 and TRBJ1-6; maybe TRBD1 (6 bases). Per the germline V gene, CDR1 is MNHNY and CDR2 is SVGAGI (reference sequence). The CDR3 loop spans 13 amino acids. Trimming took off 6 bases at V and 8 bases at J, with 11 bases between the two ends. CDR3 sequence (DNA): TGTGCCAGCAGAACAGGGCGGGATTCACCCCTCCACTTT. Translation: CASRTGRDSPLHF.

V and J are TRBV6-5 and TRBJ2-7; possibly TRBD2 for D (6 bases). Per germline, CDR1 MNHEY and CDR2 SVGAGI. CDR3 size: 13 residues. V lost 6 bases, J lost 6 bases, and 15 bases lay in between. The chain's CDR3 is CASRRTRRGEQYV. The CDR3 DNA is TGTGCCAGCAGACGGACCCGGCGGGGCGAGCAGTACGTC.

V gene TRBV5-1 combines with J gene TRBJ2-2; TRBD1 matches at 9 bases. The CDR3 length is 16 residues. V dropped 1 base and J dropped 1; count of bases not matched to a gene: 2. Germline loops: CDR1 SGHRS, CDR2 YFSETQ. The CDR3 DNA sequence: TGCGCCAGCAGCTTGTTGGGACAGGGGAACACCGGGGAGCTGTTTTTT. It specifies CASSLLGQGNTGELFF.

The genes are TRBV28 and TRBJ2-1, with 10 bases matching TRBD2. Trimming removed 2 bases from V and 5 bases from J; junction bases left unmatched: 6. This CDR3 is built from 16 residues. From germline, CDR1 is MDHEN and CDR2 SYDVKM. The CDR3 sequence: CASSLPSSGGDNEQFF. The DNA of the CDR3 is TGTGCCAGCAGTTTACCTTCCAGCGGGGGGGACAATGAGCAGTTCTTC.

This clone was counted only a few times. The V and J genes are TRBV6-5 and TRBJ2-7, with TRBD2 identical over 8 bases. The ends lost 5 bases at V and 5 bases at J; junction bases unmatched: 11. Per the germline V gene, CDR1 is MNHEY and CDR2 is SVGAGI. There are 15 residues in the CDR3. CDR3 in DNA: TGTGCCAGCAGTCGGGCGGATAGCGGGGCCGACGAGCAGTACGTC. Translation gives CASSRADSGADEQYV.